Listed below are T cell receptor beta chains from one sample, sequenced in a study of PD-L1 blockade in urothelial cancer. Assay used: immunoSEQ multiplex PCR; TCRdb lists only in-frame clones, some missing. The sample yields about 95,000 clones, roughly 87% seen once. The specimen was PBMCs, collected around atezolizumab (anti-PD-L1) treatment. The receptors stem from a man in his sixties with urothelial cancer. CDR3s include the opening cysteine and the closing phenylalanine or tryptophan. A D gene is named only where the DNA matches it firmly. Size tells how often a clone was seen (once, few, many) or the class of an expanded clone, and some rows leave it out.

>TRBD1|.|TRBJ1-2|TRBV5-1
CASSVGTGGDYGYTF
TGCGCCAGCAGCGTGGGGACAGGAGGAGACTATGGCTACACCTTC
>.|.|TRBJ2-5|TRBV28
CASSLRETQYF
TGTGCCAGCAGTTTACGAGAGACCCAGTACTTC
>TRBD1|.|TRBJ2-7|TRBV19
CASSINTGAEQYF
TGTGCCAGTAGTATAAACACAGGGGCCGAGCAGTACTTC
>.|.|TRBJ2-1|TRBV7-6
CASSLGGGANEQFF
TGTGCCAGCAGCTTAGGAGGGGGGGCGAATGAGCAGTTCTTC
>.|.|TRBJ2-2|TRBV18
CASSPLGQNTGELFF
TGTGCCAGCTCACCCTTGGGACAAAACACCGGGGAGCTGTTTTTT
>TRBD1|.|TRBJ1-1|TRBV5-5
CASSPDRARMNTEAFF
TGTGCCAGCAGCCCAGACAGGGCAAGAATGAACACTGAAGCTTTCTTT
>.|.|TRBJ1-2|TRBV28
CASVPPGDWDYGYTF
TGTGCCAGCGTACCCCCAGGGGATTGGGACTATGGCTACACCTTC
>TRBD1|.|TRBJ2-7|TRBV29-1
CSVGQDAYEQYF
TGCAGCGTCGGACAGGATGCCTACGAGCAGTACTTC
>.|once|TRBJ2-7|TRBV9
CASSPWDNYEQYF
TGTGCCAGCAGCCCTTGGGACAACTACGAGCAGTACTTC
>.|.|TRBJ2-3|TRBV27
CASSFWAGTQYF
TGTGCCAGCAGTTTTTGGGCGGGTACGCAGTATTTT
>.|.|TRBJ1-5|TRBV6-6
CASSYSGIFNQPQHF
TGTGCCAGCAGTTACTCGGGCATTTTCAATCAGCCCCAGCATTTT
>TRBD1|.|TRBJ1-1|TRBV5-1
CASSLGTGANTEAFF
TGCGCCAGCAGCTTGGGCACAGGGGCCAACACTGAAGCTTTCTTT
>.|.|TRBJ1-1|TRBV7-9
CASSWTTDTEAFF
TGTGCCAGCAGCTGGACAACGGACACTGAAGCTTTCTTT
>TRBD2|.|TRBJ2-5|TRBV9
CASSPGGGPTQTQYF
TGTGCCAGCAGCCCCGGCGGGGGGCCAACTCAGACCCAGTACTTC
>TRBD1|.|TRBJ1-1|TRBV28
CASSSRTGVTEAFF
TGTGCCAGCAGTTCTCGGACAGGGGTGACTGAAGCTTTCTTT
>.|.|TRBJ1-1|TRBV7-9
CASSPGSWGEAFF
TGTGCCAGCAGCCCGGGGTCGTGGGGTGAAGCTTTCTTT
>TRBD1|.|TRBJ2-5|TRBV27
CASRTGTGFETQYF
TGTGCCAGCAGGACCGGGACAGGGTTCGAGACCCAGTACTTC
>TRBD2|once|TRBJ2-3|TRBV5-4
CASSSWTRPDTQYF
TGTGCCAGCAGCTCCTGGACTAGGCCAGATACGCAGTATTTT
>.|.|TRBJ2-7|TRBV2
CASSVQGPYEQYF
TGTGCCAGCAGTGTTCAGGGGCCATACGAGCAGTACTTC
>TRBD1|.|TRBJ2-6|TRBV9
CASSEDRAPSGANVLTF
TGTGCCAGCAGCGAGGACAGGGCTCCCTCTGGGGCCAACGTCCTGACTTTC
>TRBD1|.|TRBJ2-6|TRBV5-6
CASSLPGQSSGANVLTF
TGTGCCAGCAGCTTGCCGGGACAGAGCTCTGGGGCCAACGTCCTGACTTTC
>.|.|TRBJ2-7|TRBV29-1
CSVEAGLEDDEQYF
TGCAGCGTTGAAGCGGGACTGGAGGACGACGAGCAGTACTTC
>.|.|TRBJ2-1|TRBV5-6
CASSRLGQSYNEQFF
TGTGCCAGCAGCCGGCTGGGACAATCCTACAATGAGCAGTTCTTC
>.|once|TRBJ2-2|TRBV7-3
CASSTRQVRSAGELFF
TGTGCCAGCAGCACCAGACAGGTTCGTTCGGCCGGGGAGCTGTTTTTT
>.|.|TRBJ1-2|TRBV6-5
CASSYPTQGIYGYTF
TGTGCCAGCAGTTACCCTACTCAGGGTATCTATGGCTACACCTTC
>.|.|TRBJ1-1|TRBV19
CASSTNGEGRRDTEAFF
TGTGCCAGTAGTACGAACGGGGAGGGCCGTCGAGACACTGAAGCTTTCTTT
>.|.|TRBJ2-7|TRBV19
CASSITGTYEQYF
TGTGCCAGTAGTATTACCGGGACCTACGAGCAGTACTTC
>TRBD1|.|TRBJ2-1|TRBV27
CASSPPGQGRNEQFF
TGTGCCAGCAGTCCACCGGGACAGGGGAGGAATGAGCAGTTCTTC
>TRBD2|.|TRBJ2-3|TRBV9
CASSRIAGSTDTQYF
TGTGCCAGCAGCCGGATAGCGGGAAGCACAGATACGCAGTATTTT
>TRBD2|few|TRBJ2-1|TRBV6-5
CASKSKVLAGNEQFF
TGTGCCAGCAAAAGTAAGGTGCTAGCGGGAAATGAGCAGTTCTTC
>.|few|TRBJ2-2|TRBV2
CASSEGLSSENTGELFF
TGTGCCAGCAGTGAAGGGTTGTCTAGCGAGAACACCGGGGAGCTGTTTTTT
>.|.|TRBJ1-1|TRBV29-1
CSASETEAFF
TGCAGCGCTTCGGAGACTGAAGCTTTCTTT
>.|few|TRBJ2-3|TRBV21-1
CASSIGRDLTDTQYF
TGTGCCAGCAGCATTGGAAGGGACTTGACAGATACGCAGTATTTT
>.|.|TRBJ1-1|TRBV29-1
CSVDRSGAAFF
TGCAGCGTTGATCGGTCGGGTGCTGCTTTCTTT
>.|.|TRBJ2-1|TRBV28
CASSLMGARINEQFF
TGTGCCAGCAGTTTAATGGGGGCCAGGATCAATGAGCAGTTCTTC
>.|.|TRBJ1-3|TRBV2
CASTGGRGNSGNTIYF
TGTGCCAGCACTGGGGGGAGGGGCAACTCTGGAAACACCATATATTTT
>.|.|TRBJ2-5|TRBV2
CASSDPPRRVETQYF
TGTGCCAGCAGTGATCCCCCGCGGAGGGTAGAGACCCAGTACTTC
>.|.|TRBJ1-1|TRBV5-4
CASSLGAGPLAEAFF
TGTGCCAGCAGCTTGGGGGCGGGTCCGCTGGCTGAAGCTTTCTTT
>TRBD1|.|TRBJ2-5|TRBV5-1
CASSLIDRESETQYF
TGCGCCAGCAGCTTGATCGACAGGGAATCAGAGACCCAGTACTTC
>TRBD1|.|TRBJ2-2|TRBV5-1
CASSGQGPTGELFF
TGCGCCAGCAGTGGACAGGGGCCAACCGGGGAGCTGTTTTTT
>.|.|TRBJ1-1|TRBV11-1
CASSTQGGTEAFF
TGTGCCAGCTCAACTCAGGGAGGGACTGAAGCTTTCTTT
>TRBD1|.|TRBJ2-3|TRBV19
CASSRGQGRADTQYF
TGTGCCAGTAGTAGGGGACAGGGTCGGGCAGATACGCAGTATTTT
>.|.|TRBJ2-7|TRBV7-2
CASSSFGPGNEQYF
TGTGCCAGCAGCTCGTTCGGGCCGGGGAACGAGCAGTACTTC
>.|.|TRBJ1-4|TRBV15
CATSRDRGPEKLFF
TGTGCCACCAGCAGAGATCGGGGTCCTGAAAAACTGTTTTTT